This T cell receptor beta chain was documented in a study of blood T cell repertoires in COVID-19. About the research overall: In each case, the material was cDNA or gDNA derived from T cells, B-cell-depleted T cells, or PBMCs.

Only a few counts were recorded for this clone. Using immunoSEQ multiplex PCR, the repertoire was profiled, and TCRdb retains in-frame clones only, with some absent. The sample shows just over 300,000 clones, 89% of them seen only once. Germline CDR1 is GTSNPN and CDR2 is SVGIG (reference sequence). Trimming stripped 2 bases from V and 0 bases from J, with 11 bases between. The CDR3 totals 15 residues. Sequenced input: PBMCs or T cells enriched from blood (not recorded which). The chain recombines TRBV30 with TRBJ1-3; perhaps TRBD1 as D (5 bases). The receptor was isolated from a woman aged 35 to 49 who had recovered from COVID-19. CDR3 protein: CAWSPAGFSGNTIYF. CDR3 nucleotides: TGTGCCTGGAGTCCGGCAGGGTTCTCTGGAAACACCATATATTTT.